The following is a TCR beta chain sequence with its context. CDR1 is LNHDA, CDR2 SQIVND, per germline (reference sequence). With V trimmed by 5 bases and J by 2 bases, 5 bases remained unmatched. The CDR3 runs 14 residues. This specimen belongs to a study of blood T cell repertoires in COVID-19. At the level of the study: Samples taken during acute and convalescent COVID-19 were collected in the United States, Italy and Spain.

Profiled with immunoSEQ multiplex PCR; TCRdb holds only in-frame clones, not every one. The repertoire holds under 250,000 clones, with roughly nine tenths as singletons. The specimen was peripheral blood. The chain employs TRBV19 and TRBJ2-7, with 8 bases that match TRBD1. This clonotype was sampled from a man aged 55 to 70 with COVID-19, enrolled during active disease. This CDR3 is CASSQRQGPYEQYF. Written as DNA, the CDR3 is TGTGCCAGTAGTCAGAGACAGGGGCCCTACGAGCAGTACTTC.